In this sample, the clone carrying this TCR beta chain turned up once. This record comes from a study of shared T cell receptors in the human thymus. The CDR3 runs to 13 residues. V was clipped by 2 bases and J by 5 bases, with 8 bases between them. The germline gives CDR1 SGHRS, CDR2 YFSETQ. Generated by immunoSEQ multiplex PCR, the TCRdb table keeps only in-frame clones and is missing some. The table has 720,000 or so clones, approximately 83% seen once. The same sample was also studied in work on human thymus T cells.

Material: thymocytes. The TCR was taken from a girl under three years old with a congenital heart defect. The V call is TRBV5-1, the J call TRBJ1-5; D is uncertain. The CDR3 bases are TGCGCCAGCAGCTTTCTCCCGGATCAGCCCCAGCATTTT. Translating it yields CASSFLPDQPQHF.